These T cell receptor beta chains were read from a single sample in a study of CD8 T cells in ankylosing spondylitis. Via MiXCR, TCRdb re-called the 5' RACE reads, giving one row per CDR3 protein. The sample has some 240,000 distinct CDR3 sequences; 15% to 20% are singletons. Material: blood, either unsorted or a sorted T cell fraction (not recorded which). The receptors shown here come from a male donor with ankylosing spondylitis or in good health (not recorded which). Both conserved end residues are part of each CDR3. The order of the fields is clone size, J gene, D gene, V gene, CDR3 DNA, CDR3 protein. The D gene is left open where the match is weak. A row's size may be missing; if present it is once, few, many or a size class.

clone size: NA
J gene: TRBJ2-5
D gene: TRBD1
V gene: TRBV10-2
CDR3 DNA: TGCGCCAGCAGCGACAGGGGCCCCCAAGAGACCCAGTACTTC
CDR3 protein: CASSDRGPQETQYF

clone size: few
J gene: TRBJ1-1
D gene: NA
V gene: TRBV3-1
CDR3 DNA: TGTGCCAGCAGCCAAGAAAGGGGGGGCGGCACTGAAGCTTTCTTT
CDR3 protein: CASSQERGGGTEAFF

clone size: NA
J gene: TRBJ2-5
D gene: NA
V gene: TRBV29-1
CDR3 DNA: TGCAGCGTTGAAGGACAGCAAGAGACCCAGTACTTC
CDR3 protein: CSVEGQQETQYF

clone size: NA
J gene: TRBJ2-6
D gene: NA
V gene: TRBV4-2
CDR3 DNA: TGTGCCAGCAGCCAGGTGGCGAGCTCTGGGGCCAACGTCCTGACTTTC
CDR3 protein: CASSQVASSGANVLTF

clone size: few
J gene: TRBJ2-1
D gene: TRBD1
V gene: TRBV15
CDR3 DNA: TGTGCCACTAGGGACAGCTCCTACAATGAGCAGTTCTTC
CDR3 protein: CATRDSSYNEQFF

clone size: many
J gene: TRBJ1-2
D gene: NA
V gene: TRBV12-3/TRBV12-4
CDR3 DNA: TGTGCCAGCAGCCCCCCGGGGCTGGGAATCTATGGCTACACCTTC
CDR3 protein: CASSPPGLGIYGYTF

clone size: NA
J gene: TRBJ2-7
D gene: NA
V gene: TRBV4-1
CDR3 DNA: TGCGCCAGCAGCCAAGGAACCGGGACTTTTGGCGGGCAGTACTTC
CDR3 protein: CASSQGTGTFGGQYF

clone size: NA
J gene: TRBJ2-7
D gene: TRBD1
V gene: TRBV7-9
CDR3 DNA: TGTGCCAGCAGCGGGGACAGGGTCTACGAGCAGTACTTC
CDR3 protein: CASSGDRVYEQYF

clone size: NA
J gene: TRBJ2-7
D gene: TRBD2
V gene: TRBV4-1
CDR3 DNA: TGCGCCAGCAGCCAAGAAAGGCTAGCGGGAGGTCGCTACGAGCAGTACTTC
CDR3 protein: CASSQERLAGGRYEQYF

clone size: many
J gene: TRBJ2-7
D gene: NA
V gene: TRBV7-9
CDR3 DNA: TGTGCCAGCAGCGCATCCCCGGGATACCGGTACTTC
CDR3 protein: CASSASPGYRYF

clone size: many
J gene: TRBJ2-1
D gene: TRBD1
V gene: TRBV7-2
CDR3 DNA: TGTGCCAGCAGGTGGGGACAGGGAATAGATGAGCAGTTCTTC
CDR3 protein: CASRWGQGIDEQFF

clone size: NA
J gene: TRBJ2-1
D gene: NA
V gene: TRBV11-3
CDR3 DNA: TGTGCCAGCAGCTCCAGGGAGGACAATGAGCAGTTCTTC
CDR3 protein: CASSSREDNEQFF

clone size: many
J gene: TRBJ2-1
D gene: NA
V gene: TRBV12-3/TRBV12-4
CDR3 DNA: TGTGCCAGCAGTCCCGGGGAGAGTACCTATAATGAGCAGTTCTTC
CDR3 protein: CASSPGESTYNEQFF

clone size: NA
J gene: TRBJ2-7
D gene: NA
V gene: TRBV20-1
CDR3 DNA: TGCAGTGCGTCGGGGTATTCCTACGAGCAGTACTTC
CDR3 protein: CSASGYSYEQYF

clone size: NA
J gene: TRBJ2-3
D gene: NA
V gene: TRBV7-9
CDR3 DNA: TGTGCCAGCAGCCCCACGGGGGAGAAAGTGGGGGATACGCAGTATTTT
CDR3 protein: CASSPTGEKVGDTQYF

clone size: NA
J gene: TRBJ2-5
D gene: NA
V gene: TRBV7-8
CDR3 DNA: TGTGCCAGCAGTCACCCCTCTTGGGGCCGAGAGACCCAGTACTTC
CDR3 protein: CASSHPSWGRETQYF

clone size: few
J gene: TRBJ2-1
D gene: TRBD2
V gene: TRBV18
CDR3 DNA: TGTGCCAGCTCACCACCTCCCGGGGCGGGAGACTCCTACAATGAGCAGTTCTTC
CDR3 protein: CASSPPPGAGDSYNEQFF

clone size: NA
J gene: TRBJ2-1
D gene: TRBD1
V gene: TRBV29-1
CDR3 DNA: TGCAGCGTTGTGGGTCCAGGGGGCCAATGGGAGCAGTTCTTC
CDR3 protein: CSVVGPGGQWEQFF

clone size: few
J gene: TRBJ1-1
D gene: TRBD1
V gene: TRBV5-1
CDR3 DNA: TGCGCCAGCAGCTTGGGGAGACAGGGATTTGGCACTGAAGCTTTCTTT
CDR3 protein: CASSLGRQGFGTEAFF

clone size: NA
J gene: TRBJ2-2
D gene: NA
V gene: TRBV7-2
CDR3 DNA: TGTGCCAGCAGCTCGCTGTCCAACCCTGAGGAGCTGTTTTTT
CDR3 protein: CASSSLSNPEELFF

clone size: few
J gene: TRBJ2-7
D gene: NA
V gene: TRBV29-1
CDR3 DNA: TGCAGCGTTAAGGACAGCCCCTACGAGCAGTACTTC
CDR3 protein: CSVKDSPYEQYF

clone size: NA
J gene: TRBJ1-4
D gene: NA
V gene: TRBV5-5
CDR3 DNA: TGTGCCAGCAGCTTGAGAGATGATGAAAAACTGTTTTTT
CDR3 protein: CASSLRDDEKLFF

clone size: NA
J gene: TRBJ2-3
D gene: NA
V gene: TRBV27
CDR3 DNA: TGTGCCAGCAGTTTCAACCCCCTTATGGGCGGGGGCAACACAGATACGCAGTATTTT
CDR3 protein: CASSFNPLMGGGNTDTQYF

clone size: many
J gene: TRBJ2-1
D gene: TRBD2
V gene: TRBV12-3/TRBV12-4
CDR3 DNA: TGTGCCAGCAGGGTAGCGGGGTCCTACAATGAGCAGTTCTTC
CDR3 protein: CASRVAGSYNEQFF

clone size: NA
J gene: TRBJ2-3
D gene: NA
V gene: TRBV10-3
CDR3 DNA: TGTGCCATCAGGTTGTCCGGGTTCCTGGAAGATACGCAGTATTTT
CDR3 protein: CAIRLSGFLEDTQYF

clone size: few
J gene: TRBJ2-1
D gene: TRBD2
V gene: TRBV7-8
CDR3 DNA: TGTGCCAGCAGCTTAGCGAGGTCGGGGACTAGCGGGATGGATGAGCAGTTCTTC
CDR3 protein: CASSLARSGTSGMDEQFF

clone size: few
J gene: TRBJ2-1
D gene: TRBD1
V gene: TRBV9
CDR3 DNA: TGTGCCAGCAGCCCAGGGACAGGGGATGAGCAGTTCTTC
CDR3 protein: CASSPGTGDEQFF

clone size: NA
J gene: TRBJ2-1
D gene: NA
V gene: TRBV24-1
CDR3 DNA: TGTGCCACCAGTGATTCCGGGACCGGGGTCTACAATGAGCAGTTCTTC
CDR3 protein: CATSDSGTGVYNEQFF

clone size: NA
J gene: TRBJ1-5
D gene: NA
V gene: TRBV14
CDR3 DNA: TGTGCCAGCAGCCAAACAGACAATAGCAATCAGCCCCAGCATTTT
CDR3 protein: CASSQTDNSNQPQHF

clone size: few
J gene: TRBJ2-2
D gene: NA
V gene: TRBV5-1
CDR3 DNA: TGCGCCAGCAACACAGGGCAACACGCCGGGGAGCTGTTTTTT
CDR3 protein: CASNTGQHAGELFF

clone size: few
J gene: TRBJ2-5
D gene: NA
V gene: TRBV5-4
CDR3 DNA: TGTGCCAGCAGCTTTTGGCAGGGCTCCCAAGAGACCCAGTACTTC
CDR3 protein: CASSFWQGSQETQYF

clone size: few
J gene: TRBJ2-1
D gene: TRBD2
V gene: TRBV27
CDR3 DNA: TGTGCCAGCAGTTCCCGACTGGGGACTAGCGGGAGGACCCCATTCGAGCAGTTCTTC
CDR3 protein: CASSSRLGTSGRTPFEQFF

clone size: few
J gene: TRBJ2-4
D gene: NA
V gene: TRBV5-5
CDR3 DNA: TGTGCCAGCAGCTTGTTGGTGACAACGGTGGGCATTCAGTACTTC
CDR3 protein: CASSLLVTTVGIQYF

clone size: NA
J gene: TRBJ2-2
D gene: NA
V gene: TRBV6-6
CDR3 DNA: TGTGCCAGCAGGGCCGGGAAGCTGTTTTTT
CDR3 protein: CASRAGKLFF